This T cell receptor beta chain was recorded in a study of T cell clonality in common variable immunodeficiency. Findings of the study overall: Compared with healthy controls, CVID subjects showed increased TCRbeta clonality, mostly in about a third.

TCRdb keeps only in-frame clones here, not all; method: immunoSEQ multiplex PCR. The sample presents tens of thousands of clones, none singletons. This clone was seen ten or more times. Its antigen is as yet unknown. The read gets to within 3 residues of the CDR3 end, and the germline J gene fills in the rest. The germline V gene has CDR1 MNHEY and CDR2 SVGEGT. The CDR3 is made up of 15 amino acids. The trim removed 0 bases at V and 6 bases at J, leaving 2 bases unmatched. The rearrangement links TRBV6-2 or TRBV6-3 to TRBJ1-5, with TRBD1 identical over 10 bases. The receptor was isolated from a person aged 18 to 75 in good health. The sequenced sample was peripheral blood mononuclear cells. The part of the CDR3 DNA that was read is TGTGCCAGCAGTTACTCAGGGACAGGGGTTCAGCCC. Encoded protein: CASSYSGTGVQP. The CDR3 reads in full as CASSYSGTGVQPQHF.